The rows below give T cell receptor beta chains drawn from one sample of a study of blood T cell repertoires in COVID-19. Profiling relied on immunoSEQ multiplex PCR, and the TCRdb table lists in-frame clones only, not all of them. Of under 150,000 clones listed, approximately 90% are singletons. Sequencing was done on a sample of peripheral blood. These TCRs come from a woman in her seventies who had recovered from COVID-19. The CDR3 runs from the conserved cysteine through the conserved F or W. A D gene is named only where the DNA matches it firmly. For some rows the clone size is stated as once, few or many, or as a class when expanded; others skip it.

TRBJ2-2	TRBD1	-	TRBV7-7	TGTGCCAGCAGCCCGACAGGGATCCCCACCGGGGAGCTGTTTTTT	CASSPTGIPTGELFF
TRBJ2-7	TRBD1	-	TRBV6-6	TGTGCCAGCAGTTACCAACCCGGGACAGGGGGGTCACAGCAGTACTTC	CASSYQPGTGGSQQYF
TRBJ1-5	-	few	TRBV19	TGTGCCAGTAGTATATGGGCAGGGGAACAGCCCCAGCATTTT	CASSIWAGEQPQHF
TRBJ2-7	TRBD1	-	TRBV7-2	TGTGCCAGCAGCTTAGGTCCCAGGGGGTCCTACGAGCAGTACTTC	CASSLGPRGSYEQYF
TRBJ1-5	-	-	TRBV7-9	TGTGCCAGCAGCTTAGTAACGGGGGTTGTGGGCAATCAGCCCCAGCATTTT	CASSLVTGVVGNQPQHF
TRBJ1-1	-	-	TRBV20-1	TGCAGTGCTAGAGTAACAGGAAGGGCTTTCTTT	CSARVTGRAFF
TRBJ1-2	-	-	TRBV7-9	TGTGCCAGCAGCTTAGGTAGCGCGGGACTCTCTCTTAACTATGGCTACACCTTC	CASSLGSAGLSLNYGYTF
TRBJ2-7	TRBD1	-	TRBV11-3	TGTGCCAGCACCTTTCCTCGGGACAGGGAGAATAGGTACGAGCAGTACTTC	CASTFPRDRENRYEQYF
TRBJ2-1	TRBD2	-	TRBV7-6	TGTGCCAGCAGCTCCCCGGGACTAGCGGGAGCGGATGAGCAGTTCTTC	CASSSPGLAGADEQFF
TRBJ1-5	-	-	TRBV28	TGTGCCAGCAGGCCCCAAGGCGGTAGCAATCAGCCCCAGCATTTT	CASRPQGGSNQPQHF
TRBJ1-4	-	-	TRBV6-5	TGTGCCAGCAACAGGGATAGAGAAGAAAAACTGTTTTTT	CASNRDREEKLFF
TRBJ2-7	-	-	TRBV5-1	TGCGCCAGCAGGTCCCAGGGTGGCTACGAGCAGTACTTC	CASRSQGGYEQYF
TRBJ1-2	-	-	TRBV19	TGTGCCAGTAGTCTACGCCAGGTTAGAGGGAATGGCTACACCTTC	CASSLRQVRGNGYTF
TRBJ2-1	TRBD2	-	TRBV11-1	TGTGCCAGCAGCGTACTAGCGGGAGTAGGGAATGAGCAGTTCTTC	CASSVLAGVGNEQFF
TRBJ1-2	TRBD1	-	TRBV18	TGTGCCAGCTCACCAACCCGGACAGGTGGGGACTATGGCTACACCTTC	CASSPTRTGGDYGYTF
TRBJ1-5	-	-	TRBV6-5	TGTGCCAGCAGTTCGTTACAGGGCGGGCAGCCCCAGCATTTT	CASSSLQGGQPQHF
TRBJ1-1	-	many	TRBV30	TGTGCCTGGAGCAGAGGATTAAACACTGAAGCTTTCTTT	CAWSRGLNTEAFF
TRBJ2-7	TRBD2	-	TRBV28	TGTGCCAGCAGTTCCACCCGTCAACGGGAGGGCTACGAGCAGTACTTC	CASSSTRQREGYEQYF
TRBJ1-4	-	-	TRBV3-1/TRBV3-2	TGTGCCAGCAGCCAAGACGTTGGGGCAGGTGATGAAAAACTGTTTTTT	CASSQDVGAGDEKLFF
TRBJ1-2	TRBD1	once	TRBV7-2	TGTGCCAGCAGCTCACAGGGGGCAGGGGGCTACACCTTC	CASSSQGAGGYTF
TRBJ2-1	TRBD2	-	TRBV2	TGTGCCAGCAGTGCTCACTACGGGGGGGAGCAGTTCTTC	CASSAHYGGEQFF
TRBJ1-1	-	-	TRBV3-1/TRBV3-2	TGTGCCAGCAGCCAAGGTGTTGGGGAGACTGAAGCTTTCTTT	CASSQGVGETEAFF
TRBJ2-1	TRBD2	once	TRBV5-4	TGTGCCAGCAGCTGGGGAGGGCTCGGGAATGAGCAGTTCTTC	CASSWGGLGNEQFF
TRBJ1-2	TRBD1	-	TRBV20-1	TGCAGTGCCATTTACAGGGGGGGCGACGCCTTC	CSAIYRGGDAF
TRBJ1-2	-	-	TRBV15	TGTGCCACCAGCCCAGGTGGCTATGGCTACACCTTC	CATSPGGYGYTF
TRBJ2-7	TRBD2	-	TRBV5-4	TGTGCCAGCAGCTTGACTAGCGGCCCTTCCTACGAGCAGTACTTC	CASSLTSGPSYEQYF
TRBJ1-3	TRBD1	-	TRBV19	TGTGCCAGTAGTCCCAGGGGGTCTGGAAACACCATATATTTT	CASSPRGSGNTIYF
TRBJ1-1	TRBD1	-	TRBV5-1	TGCGCCAGCAGCTCCGAAACCGGGACAGTTGAAGCTTTCTTT	CASSSETGTVEAFF
TRBJ2-1	TRBD2	few	TRBV5-1	TGCGCCAGCAGCTTGTTTCCACTAGCGGCTTACAATGAGCAGTTCTTC	CASSLFPLAAYNEQFF
TRBJ2-3	TRBD1	once	TRBV6-2/TRBV6-3	TGTGCCAGCAGTTACTCGTGGACAGGGGGTTTGAGAACAGATACGCAGTATTTT	CASSYSWTGGLRTDTQYF
TRBJ1-1	-	few	TRBV9	TGTGCCAGCAGCGCAGGGGTCCGGGACACTGAAGCTTTCTTT	CASSAGVRDTEAFF
TRBJ1-6	TRBD1	few	TRBV7-8	TGTGCCAGCACCGCGACAGGGGTTAATTCACCCCTCCACTTT	CASTATGVNSPLHF
TRBJ1-4	-	-	TRBV5-5	TGTGCCAGCAGCTTGGGCGCGGGGCGGAAAAATGAAAAACTGTTTTTT	CASSLGAGRKNEKLFF
TRBJ2-3	-	-	TRBV21-1	TGTGCCAGACGGAGCACAGATACGCAGTATTTT	CARRSTDTQYF
TRBJ1-2	TRBD1	few	TRBV6-1	TGTGCCAGCAGTGATCCCGGGACAGGGGGCACTAACTATGGCTACACCTTC	CASSDPGTGGTNYGYTF
TRBJ1-5	-	-	TRBV20-1	TGCAGTGCTAGTCGTCTAGGGGGTCAGAGCCAGCCCCAGCATTTT	CSASRLGGQSQPQHF
TRBJ1-2	TRBD1	once	TRBV5-5	TGTGCCAGCAGAAGGGGGCCAAACTATGGCTACACCTTC	CASRRGPNYGYTF
TRBJ2-2	TRBD1	-	TRBV6-5	TGTGCCAGCAGTCCACAGGGGAGTTGGACCGGGGAGCTGTTTTTT	CASSPQGSWTGELFF
TRBJ2-6	TRBD1	-	TRBV7-2	TGTGCCAGCAGGAATCAGGGGGCAATCGGGGCCAACGTCCTGACTTTC	CASRNQGAIGANVLTF
TRBJ1-2	TRBD1	few	TRBV25-1	TGTGCCAGCAGTGAATACGACTACAGGGGGGGAATCTATGGCTACACCTTC	CASSEYDYRGGIYGYTF
TRBJ2-2	-	-	TRBV5-4	TGTGCCAGCACTATTCACTTCCAGAACACCGGGGAGCTGTTTTTT	CASTIHFQNTGELFF
TRBJ1-1	TRBD1	-	TRBV6-5	TGTGCCAGCGGGACAGGAAGGACTGAAGCTTTCTTT	CASGTGRTEAFF
TRBJ1-1	-	-	TRBV7-3	TGTGCCAGCAGCCGCGGACAGTACACTGAAGCTTTCTTT	CASSRGQYTEAFF
TRBJ2-1	TRBD2	-	TRBV5-1	TGCGCCAGCAGCCCCATGGCGGGAGTGTTCAATGAGCAGTTCTTC	CASSPMAGVFNEQFF
TRBJ1-2	-	-	TRBV3-1/TRBV3-2	TGTGCCAGCAGCCAAGAACAGACTAACTATGGCTACACCTTC	CASSQEQTNYGYTF
TRBJ2-7	-	-	TRBV12-3/TRBV12-4	TGTGCCAGCAGCCCATTTAGGGGGTACGAGCAGTACTTC	CASSPFRGYEQYF
TRBJ2-7	-	-	TRBV28	TGTGCCAGCAGTTTGCTAGCGTCTCTGGGCTACGAGCAGTACTTC	CASSLLASLGYEQYF
TRBJ2-7	-	-	TRBV11-2	TGTGCCAGCAGCTTGTTCGGGACCTACGAGCAGTACTTC	CASSLFGTYEQYF
TRBJ2-5	TRBD2	-	TRBV5-1	TGCGCCAGCAGCAAAGGACTAGCGGGGCGACAAGAGACCCAGTACTTC	CASSKGLAGRQETQYF
TRBJ2-7	TRBD1	-	TRBV10-3	TGTGCCATCGGGAAACCGACAGGGCAAAACTACGAGCAGTACTTC	CAIGKPTGQNYEQYF
TRBJ2-2	-	-	TRBV29-1	TGCAGCGTTTCGAAGGGAGACACCGGGGAGCTGTTTTTT	CSVSKGDTGELFF
TRBJ1-2	-	few	TRBV21-1	TGTGCCAGCAGCAAATGGGGGGCCTTGACAGGGACCAACTATGGCTACACCTTC	CASSKWGALTGTNYGYTF
TRBJ2-5	TRBD2	-	TRBV5-1	TGCGCCAGCAGCTTGTCATTTAGCGGGGCGGGGAAGACCCAGTACTTC	CASSLSFSGAGKTQYF
TRBJ2-3	TRBD2	-	TRBV5-1	TGCGCCAGCAGGCAACTAGCGGGGGGCACAGATACGCAGTATTTT	CASRQLAGGTDTQYF
TRBJ1-2	-	-	TRBV6-5	TGTGCCAGCAGTCCTCTGACGGGTAACTATGGCTACACCTTC	CASSPLTGNYGYTF
TRBJ2-3	TRBD2	-	TRBV18	TGTGCCAGCTCACCACCGCGGAGGCTAGCGGGAGGGTCAGATACGCAGTATTTT	CASSPPRRLAGGSDTQYF
TRBJ2-5	TRBD1	-	TRBV5-1	TGCGCCAGCAGCTCGACAGGGGGCTTGAAAGAGACCCAGTACTTC	CASSSTGGLKETQYF
TRBJ2-3	TRBD2	-	TRBV28	TGTGCCAGCAACGGGGGAGCGGGGGGGCCGGATACGCAGTATTTT	CASNGGAGGPDTQYF